The 3 T cell receptor beta chains listed next were all sequenced from one sample in a study of T cell responses to AZD1222 COVID-19 vaccine. Measured with immunoSEQ multiplex PCR; TCRdb has only the in-frame clones, and not every one. The sample shows 150,000 or so clones, 85% to 90% of them seen only once. The sequencing here drew on peripheral blood, taken on day 0 of AZD1222 vaccination. The receptors come from an adult in good health.

This clone showed up just once. The V and J genes are TRBV6-2 or TRBV6-3 and TRBJ2-3, with 7 bases identical to TRBD2. Losses at the gene ends were 2 bases for V and 2 bases for J; bases not matched to a gene: 7. Per the germline V gene, CDR1 is MNHEY and CDR2 is SVGEGT. CDR3 length equals 16 residues. The CDR3: CASSYGWEGPTDTQYF. CDR3 nucleotide sequence: TGTGCCAGCAGTTACGGGTGGGAGGGTCCCACAGATACGCAGTATTTT.

The V gene is TRBV3-1 (or the pseudogene TRBV3-2), the J gene TRBJ1-2; D is unclear. V gave up 6 bases and J gave up 5 bases, with 16 bases separating them. The CDR3 has 14 amino acids. Germline-derived CDR1 and CDR2 are LGHDT and YNNKEL (reference sequence). This chain's CDR3 is CASSIASNNYGYTF. Written as DNA, the CDR3 is TGTGCCAGCAGTATCGCCAGTAACAATTATGGCTACACCTTC.

The chain carries TRBV27 and TRBJ2-7, with 7 bases lining up with TRBD1. The CDR3 is 13 residues long. J gave up 5 bases and V 5 bases, and 6 bases lay outside the gene matches. CDR1 and CDR2 (germline): MNHEY, SMNVEV (reference sequence). The CDR3 nucleotides read TGTGCCAGCAGTATGACAGGGTCAGACGAGCAGTACGTC. The encoded protein is CASSMTGSDEQYV.